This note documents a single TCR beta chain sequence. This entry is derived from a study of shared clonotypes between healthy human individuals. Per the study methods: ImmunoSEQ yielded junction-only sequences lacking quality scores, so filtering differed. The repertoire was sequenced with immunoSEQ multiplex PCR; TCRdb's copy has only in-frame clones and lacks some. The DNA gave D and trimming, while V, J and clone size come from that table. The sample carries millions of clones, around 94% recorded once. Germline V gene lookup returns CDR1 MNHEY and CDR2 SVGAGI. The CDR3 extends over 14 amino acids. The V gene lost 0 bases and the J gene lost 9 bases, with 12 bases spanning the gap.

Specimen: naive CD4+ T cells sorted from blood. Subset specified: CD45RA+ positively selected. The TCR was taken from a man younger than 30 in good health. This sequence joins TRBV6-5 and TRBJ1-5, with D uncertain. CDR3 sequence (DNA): TGTGCCAGCAGTTACTCGGGCGGCCCAGGGCCCCAGCATTTT. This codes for CASSYSGGPGPQHF.